This TCR beta chain came from a study of PD-1 blockade in classical Hodgkin lymphoma. Clones were read by immunoSEQ multiplex PCR, and TCRdb kept only the in-frame ones, dropping some. The sample carries approximately 34,000 clones, over 65% recorded once. Regarding the study as a whole: Reports described newly diagnosed patients as having lower baseline TCR diversity than healthy donors. Some patients started nivolumab under 1 year after ASCT, and they were excluded.

Relapses following autologous stem cell transplantation were seen in all patients, with brentuximab vedotin exposure varying. Complete response, partial response or progressive disease constituted the best response categories observed. The table lists this clone with a count of one. The antigen is unknown. CDR1 is MGHRA, CDR2 YSYEKL, per germline. This CDR3 is built from 18 residues. The ends were cut back, 0 bases at V and 8 bases at J, with 23 bases in the middle. The sequence derives from a human donor with classical Hodgkin lymphoma. The sequences come from peripheral blood mononuclear cells (PBMCs), collected before the second cycle of nivolumab. This rearrangement joins TRBV4-1 to TRBJ2-1; unclear D gene. The CDR3 here is CASSQDRTRRVWFDEQFF. DNA for the CDR3: TGCGCCAGCAGCCAAGATAGGACCCGCCGTGTCTGGTTCGATGAGCAGTTCTTC.